This T cell receptor beta chain was identified during a study of shared clonotypes between healthy human individuals. Study-level background: A donor's plate count was three for CD4 naive and three for CD4 memory; CD8 naive had two and CD8 memory one. Overall study results and limits: A reduction in generation probabilities was seen for non-shared clonotypes relative to those shared by all four donors. Naive subsets usually exceeded memory subsets in estimated richness.

There were no recent acute infections or vaccinations among the donors, who were healthy HIV-negative adults. Profiling relied on immunoSEQ multiplex PCR, and the TCRdb table lists in-frame clones only, not all of them. Here the sample spans millions of clones, over 90% being singletons. Trimming removed 2 bases at V and 4 bases at J, with 12 bases between. Germline CDR1 MDHEN, CDR2 SYDVKM. The CDR3 extends over 15 amino acids. Of note for this clone: Its antigen is still unknown. The identical CDR3 is also encoded by other nucleotide sequences in the sample.

Sequenced material: naive CD4+ T cells from PBMCs. The subset: CD45RA+ positively selected. The TCR sequence derives from a young man in good health. Some clones in this sample may be carry-over from other donors' samples. The rearrangement joins TRBV28 to TRBJ1-3; D uncertain. For the CDR3, the DNA is TGTGCCAGCAGTTTAGGTGGCAGCTCGGGAAACACCATATATTTT. This translates into CASSLGGSSGNTIYF.